This entry lists 25 T cell receptor beta chains sequenced from one sample in a study of blood T cell repertoires in COVID-19. Assay: immunoSEQ multiplex PCR; the TCRdb copy retains only in-frame clones and omits some. Among 400,000 or so clones listed, 90% were seen once. Sequenced input: PBMCs or T cells enriched from blood (not recorded which). The source is a man younger than 30 who had recovered from COVID-19.

The genes are TRBV7-9 and TRBJ1-4, with TRBD1 identical over 8 bases. With 3 bases clipped from V and 7 bases from J, the junction kept 1 base outside the gene matches. Germline values: CDR1 SEHNR, CDR2 FQNEAQ (reference sequence). The CDR3 sequence is 13 residues long. CDR3 amino acids: CASSLDRVEKLFF. In DNA, the CDR3 is TGTGCCAGCAGCTTGGACAGGGTTGAAAAACTGTTTTTT. The full variable domain, completed using reference TRBV7-9 and TRBJ1-4, is DTGVSQNPRHKITKRGQNVTFRCDPISEHNRLYWYRQTLGQGPEFLTYFQNEAQLEKSRLLSDRFSAERPKGSFSTLEIQRTEQGDSAMYLCASSLDRVEKLFFGSGTQLSVL.

The chain recombines TRBV6-5 with TRBJ1-5; TRBD1 matches at 12 bases. This CDR3 spans 15 amino acids. Per the germline V gene, CDR1 is MNHEY and CDR2 is SVGAGI. Trimming cost V 11 bases and J 7 bases; bases outside gene matches: 12. Here the CDR3 DNA reads TGTGCCGGAGCCGGGACAGGGGGCGTTGGGCAGCCCCAGCATTTT. This gives the protein CAGAGTGGVGQPQHF.

This chain joins TRBV7-2 and TRBJ2-1; TRBD2 agrees at 8 bases. Trimming at V came to 5 bases and at J to 6 bases, leaving 12 bases not matched to a gene. This CDR3 spans 16 amino acids. The germline V gene has CDR1 SGHTA and CDR2 FQGNSA. The CDR3 nucleotides read TGTGCCAGCAGCAGAGGAACTAGCGGAATACCCAATGAGCAGTTCTTC. Its translation is CASSRGTSGIPNEQFF.

The rearrangement links TRBV6-5 to TRBJ1-2, with 7 bases that match TRBD1. From germline, CDR1 is MNHEY and CDR2 SVGAGI. The CDR3 has 13 residues. The J segment lost 6 bases and the V segment lost 6 bases, leaving 7 bases of the junction unmatched. The DNA of the CDR3 is TGTGCCAGCAGCCGCACAGGGGAACATGGCTACACCTTC. This translates into CASSRTGEHGYTF.

The chain combines TRBV4-1 with TRBJ1-1, with D hard to call. The length of the CDR3 is 11 residues. The germline gives CDR1 MGHRA, CDR2 YSYEKL. V shed 1 base and J shed 9 bases, with 6 bases lying between them. The CDR3 nucleotides read TGCGCCAGCAGCCAAGGACTCAAAGCTTTCTTT. It translates to CASSQGLKAFF.

The J gene is TRBJ2-7, the V gene TRBV27; tentatively, D is TRBD1 (5 bases). Trimming shortened V by 5 bases and J by 5 bases, and 22 bases separated the two germline ends. CDR1 is MNHEY, CDR2 SMNVEV, per germline (reference sequence). The CDR3 covers 16 residues. The CDR3 bases are TGTGCCAGCAGTCCGTTGGGGCTCTTGGGTTTTGACGAGCAGTACTTC. It translates to CASSPLGLLGFDEQYF.

The chain employs TRBV11-3 and TRBJ2-1; D gene uncertain. The CDR3 sequence is 14 residues long. V was pared by 4 bases and J by 0 bases, with 7 bases between. Germline V gives CDR1 SGHNT, CDR2 YENEEA. This chain's CDR3 is CASSSYDSYNEQFF. The CDR3 nucleotides are TGTGCCAGCAGCTCCTACGACTCCTACAATGAGCAGTTCTTC.

The rearrangement joins TRBV5-1 to TRBJ2-7, with D maybe TRBD2 (5 bases). Germline V gene sequence: CDR1 SGHRS, CDR2 YFSETQ. The germline V and J ends were trimmed by 0 bases and 3 bases, with 13 bases remaining between them. This CDR3 is 15 amino acids long. CDR3 region: CASSLGTGNYYEQYF. CDR3 nucleotide sequence: TGCGCCAGCAGCTTGGGAACGGGGAACTACTACGAGCAGTACTTC.

This chain connects TRBV3-1 (or the pseudogene TRBV3-2) to TRBJ1-1; D remains ambiguous. Germline assignment: CDR1 LGHDT and CDR2 YNNKEL (reference sequence). Trimming took off 1 base at V and 0 bases at J, with 12 bases between the two ends. This CDR3 spans 16 amino acids. The CDR3 region is CASSQARSTMNTEAFF. DNA of the CDR3: TGTGCCAGCAGCCAAGCTAGGTCAACTATGAACACTGAAGCTTTCTTT.

The count of this clone is one. This sequence joins TRBV4-1 and TRBJ1-6; TRBD1 matches 9 bases. The junction had 10 bases not matched to a gene; V was cut back by 0 bases and J by 4 bases. The V gene's germline CDR1 is MGHRA and CDR2 YSYEKL. The CDR3 has 19 residues. CDR3 sequence (DNA): TGCGCCAGCAGCCAAGAACAGGGGGCTTTTCCTACGTATAATTCACCCCTCCACTTT. It encodes CASSQEQGAFPTYNSPLHF.

With respect to this clone: The sample carries other DNA sequences with the same CDR3. V gene TRBV2 combines with J gene TRBJ1-2; the match to TRBD1 covers 9 bases. CDR1 is SNHLY and CDR2 is FYNNEI in the germline V gene. The CDR3 spans 15 residues. V lost 7 bases and J lost 0; bases outside the gene matches: 6. In DNA form, the CDR3 reads TGTGCCAGCAAGGACAGGGGACCTCCTAACTATGGCTACACCTTC. It specifies CASKDRGPPNYGYTF.

The chain links TRBV18 to TRBJ2-2; D possibly corresponds to TRBD2 (5 bases). The CDR3 length is 15 residues. V shed 1 base and J shed 6 bases, with 12 bases lying between them. Germline V gene lookup returns CDR1 KGHSH and CDR2 LQKENI. CDR3 in amino acids: CASSPQAVKAGELFF. CDR3 bases: TGTGCCAGCTCACCACAAGCGGTAAAGGCCGGGGAGCTGTTTTTT.

The chain employs TRBV27 and TRBJ2-1; TRBD1 aligns across 10 bases. Germline lookup yields CDR1 MNHEY and CDR2 SMNVEV (reference sequence). The length of the CDR3 is 15 residues. Losses at the gene ends were 3 bases for V and 6 bases for J; bases not matched to a gene: 5. The CDR3 spells CASSFDRGRSNEQFF. The CDR3, as DNA: TGTGCCAGCAGTTTTGACAGGGGGCGTAGCAATGAGCAGTTCTTC.

This clone came up a few times. The CDR3 DNA follows: TGCGCCAGCAAGCTGGTGGCGGGAGGGGCAGATACGCAGTATTTT. It is translated as CASKLVAGGADTQYF. The V call is TRBV4-1, the J call TRBJ2-3; TRBD2 aligns across 9 bases. Unmatched junction bases numbered 9, after V lost 7 bases and J lost 4 bases. The germline V gene encodes CDR1 MGHRA and CDR2 YSYEKL. The length of the CDR3 is 15 residues.

The chain recombines TRBV11-3 with TRBJ1-1, with D hard to call. Germline V lookup: CDR1 SGHNT, CDR2 YENEEA. This CDR3 has 12 amino acids. Trimming removed 3 bases at V and 5 bases at J, with 7 bases between. The CDR3 DNA reads as TGTGCCAGCAGCTTGGGAGCTACTGAAGCTTTCTTT. This encodes CASSLGATEAFF.

The chain carries TRBV19 and TRBJ2-1; 12 bases match TRBD1. The trim removed 9 bases at V and 5 bases at J, leaving 2 bases unmatched. The CDR3 sequence is 13 residues long. The germline V gene has CDR1 LNHDA and CDR2 SQIVND (reference sequence). CDR3 sequence reads: CASGTGGHNEQFF. CDR3 nucleotide sequence: TGTGCCAGCGGGACAGGGGGCCACAATGAGCAGTTCTTC.

The CDR3 coding sequence is TGTGCCAGTAGTATATTCAAGGGGACTAGCTCCTACAATGAGCAGTTCTTC. The encoded protein is CASSIFKGTSSYNEQFF. The V call is TRBV19, the J call TRBJ2-1; 8 nucleotides match TRBD2. Germline V CDR1 and CDR2: LNHDA, SQIVND (reference sequence). CDR3 size: 17 residues. Trimming at V came to 2 bases and at J to 0 bases, leaving 6 bases not matched to a gene.

The CDR3 sequence is CASSPTGNQETQYF. The CDR3 nucleotides are TGTGCCAGCAGCCCGACAGGGAACCAAGAGACCCAGTACTTC. The V and J genes are TRBV7-3 and TRBJ2-5, with 7 bases matching TRBD1. This CDR3 is built from 14 residues. J gave up 0 bases and V 5 bases, and 3 bases lay outside the gene matches. Germline loops: CDR1 SGHTA, CDR2 FQGTGA.

The chain carries TRBV3-1 (or the pseudogene TRBV3-2) and TRBJ2-1; D is possibly TRBD2 (5 bases). This CDR3 region has 19 residues. Trimming took 7 bases from V and 0 from J, leaving 25 bases between them. Germline V CDR1 and CDR2: LGHDT, YNNKEL (reference sequence). CDR3 in amino acids: CASTPEDRGCASSYNEQFF. The DNA for the CDR3 is TGTGCCAGCACCCCAGAGGATCGGGGTTGCGCTAGCTCCTACAATGAGCAGTTCTTC.

In this sample, this clone turned up once. The J gene is TRBJ2-2, the V gene TRBV19; a weak D match, TRBD2 (6 bases). Germline V lookup: CDR1 LNHDA, CDR2 SQIVND (reference sequence). There are 17 residues in the CDR3. V dropped 3 bases and J dropped 7 bases, with 21 bases sitting between them. The CDR3 region has the DNA TGTGCCAGTAGTATCGGAACAGCTGTACGGGGAGGCGGGGAGCTGTTTTTT. This codes for CASSIGTAVRGGGELFF. The full variable domain, in which reference TRBV19 and TRBJ2-2 provide the parts outside the CDR3, is DGGITQSPKYLFRKEGQNVTLSCEQNLNHDAMYWYRQDPGQGLRLIYYSQIVNDFQKGDIAEGYSVSREKKESFPLTVTSAQKNPTAFYLCASSIGTAVRGGGELFFGEGSRLTVL.

V is TRBV5-8 and J is TRBJ1-6; maybe TRBD1 (5 bases). The CDR3 totals 16 residues. The germline V and J ends were trimmed by 1 base and 7 bases, with 15 bases remaining between them. The germline CDR1 and CDR2 sequences are SGHTS and YDEGEE. The CDR3 DNA follows: TGTGCCAGCAGCTTGACAGGCTCACTTATGAATTCACCCCTCCACTTT. This translates into CASSLTGSLMNSPLHF. Supplemented by reference TRBV5-8 and TRBJ1-6, the full variable domain reads EAGVTQSPTHLIKTRGQQATLRCSPISGHTSVYWYQQALGLGLQFLLWYDEGEERNRGNFPPRFSGRQFPNYSSELNVNALELEDSALYLCASSLTGSLMNSPLHFGNGTRLTVT.

The J gene is TRBJ1-1, the V gene TRBV6-6, with D unresolved. Trimming shortened V by 6 bases and J by 0 bases, and 8 bases separated the two germline ends. The germline V gene encodes CDR1 MNHNY and CDR2 SVGAGI (reference sequence). The CDR3 is 13 amino acids. The CDR3 DNA reads as TGTGCCAGCAGGGTGTACATGAACACTGAAGCTTTCTTT. Encoded protein: CASRVYMNTEAFF.

The DNA for the CDR3 is TGTGCCAGCAGCCGGACGGAGGGGAATGAAAAACTGTTTTTT. Protein: CASSRTEGNEKLFF. This chain joins TRBV7-9 and TRBJ1-4, with D possibly matching TRBD1 (5 bases). The CDR3 is 14 residues long. Trimming cost V 5 bases and J 5 bases, with 12 bases left between them. Germline assignment: CDR1 SEHNR and CDR2 FQNEAQ (reference sequence). Full variable domain (outside the CDR3, taken from reference TRBV7-9 and TRBJ1-4): DTGVSQNPRHKITKRGQNVTFRCDPISEHNRLYWYRQTLGQGPEFLTYFQNEAQLEKSRLLSDRFSAERPKGSFSTLEIQRTEQGDSAMYLCASSRTEGNEKLFFGSGTQLSVL.

This clone was counted a few times. The chain uses TRBV7-8 and TRBJ2-7, with a possible D match to TRBD2 (5 bases). The CDR3 contains 14 residues. V was shortened by 3 bases and J by 1 base, with 10 bases between the two germline ends. In germline, CDR1 is SGHVS, CDR2 FQNEAQ. CDR3 coding DNA: TGTGCCAGCAGCTTGGACGGGAAATCCTACGAGCAGTACTTC. Encoded protein: CASSLDGKSYEQYF.

This chain uses TRBV7-6 with TRBJ1-4; D not resolved. In germline, CDR1 is SGHVS, CDR2 FNYEAQ. Trimming took 3 bases from V and 5 from J, leaving 7 bases between them. The length of the CDR3 is 13 residues. CDR3 nucleotides: TGTGCCAGCAGCTTCAAGACAAATGAAAAACTGTTTTTT. Translated, it gives CASSFKTNEKLFF.